The clone carrying this TCR beta chain occurred a few times. Recruits, aged roughly 18 to 100 years, lived in 24 US areas. The entry originates in a study of blood T cell repertoires in COVID-19. Background on the study: COVID-19 samples, acute and convalescent, were from the United States, Italy and Spain.

TCRdb's table, derived via immunoSEQ multiplex PCR, lists solely in-frame clones and lacks some. This sample has roughly 300,000 clones, with approximately 86% found just once. This receptor was obtained from a woman between 40 and 50 years old with acute COVID-19. Material: PBMCs or T cells enriched from blood (not recorded which).

CDR3 residues: CASSPDRGRAPWEQYF. CDR3 in DNA: TGTGCCAGCAGCCCGGACAGGGGACGGGCTCCATGGGAGCAGTACTTC. The chain is built from TRBV7-9 and TRBJ2-7; 9 positions match TRBD1. The germline V gene has CDR1 SEHNR and CDR2 FQNEAQ (reference sequence). The ends lost 5 bases at V and 7 bases at J; junction bases unmatched: 15. This CDR3 has 16 amino acids.